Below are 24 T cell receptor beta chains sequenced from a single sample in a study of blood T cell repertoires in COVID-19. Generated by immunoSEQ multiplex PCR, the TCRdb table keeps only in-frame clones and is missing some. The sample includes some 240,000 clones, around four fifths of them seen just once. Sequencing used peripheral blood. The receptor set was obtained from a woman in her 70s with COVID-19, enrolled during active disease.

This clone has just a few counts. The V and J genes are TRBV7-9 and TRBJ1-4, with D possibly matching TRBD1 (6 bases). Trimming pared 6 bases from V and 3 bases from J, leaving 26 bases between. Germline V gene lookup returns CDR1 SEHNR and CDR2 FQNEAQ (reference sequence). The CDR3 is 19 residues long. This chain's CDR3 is CASSPNRVFGIIANEKLFF. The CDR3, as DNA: TGTGCCAGCAGTCCCAACAGGGTGTTTGGGATTATAGCTAATGAAAAACTGTTTTTT.

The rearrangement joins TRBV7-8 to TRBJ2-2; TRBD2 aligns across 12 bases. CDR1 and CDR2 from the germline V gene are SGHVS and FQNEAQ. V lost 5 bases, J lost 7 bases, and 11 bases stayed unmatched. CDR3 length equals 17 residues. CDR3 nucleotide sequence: TGTGCCAGCAGCCCCGAAACTAGCGGGAGGTCAATCGGGGAGCTGTTTTTT. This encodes CASSPETSGRSIGELFF.

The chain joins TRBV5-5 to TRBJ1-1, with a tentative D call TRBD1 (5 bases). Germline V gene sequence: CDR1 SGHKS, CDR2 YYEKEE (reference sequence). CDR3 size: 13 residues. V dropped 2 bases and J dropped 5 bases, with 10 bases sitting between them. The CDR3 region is CASSLLRQTEAFF. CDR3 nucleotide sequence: TGTGCCAGCAGCTTATTGAGACAGACTGAAGCTTTCTTT. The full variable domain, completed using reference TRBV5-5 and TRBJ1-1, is DAGVTQSPTHLIKTRGQQVTLRCSPISGHKSVSWYQQVLGQGPQFIFQYYEKEERGRGNFPDRFSARQFPNYSSELNVNALLLGDSALYLCASSLLRQTEAFFGQGTRLTVV.

The CDR3 reads CASSTGTSGSLYNEQFF. CDR3 sequence (DNA): TGTGCCAGTAGTACTGGGACTAGCGGGAGTTTGTACAATGAGCAGTTCTTC. The chain has TRBV19 and TRBJ2-1; 14 positions match TRBD2. V gave up 4 bases and J gave up 4 bases; unmatched junction bases: 6. This CDR3 is 17 amino acids long. Germline CDR1 LNHDA, CDR2 SQIVND (reference sequence).

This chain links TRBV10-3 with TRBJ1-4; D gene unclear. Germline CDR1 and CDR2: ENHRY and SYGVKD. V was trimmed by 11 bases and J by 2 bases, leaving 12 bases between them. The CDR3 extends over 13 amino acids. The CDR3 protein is CAVAGSTNEKLFF. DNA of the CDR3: TGTGCCGTTGCGGGGTCGACTAATGAAAAACTGTTTTTT.

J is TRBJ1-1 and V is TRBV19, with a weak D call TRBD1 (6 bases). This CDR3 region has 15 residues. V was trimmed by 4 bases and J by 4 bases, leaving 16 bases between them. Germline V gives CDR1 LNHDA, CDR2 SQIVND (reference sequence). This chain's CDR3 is CASSRGTLGSTEAFF. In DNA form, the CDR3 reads TGTGCCAGTAGTAGGGGGACACTTGGAAGCACTGAAGCTTTCTTT. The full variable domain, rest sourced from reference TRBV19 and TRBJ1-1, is DGGITQSPKYLFRKEGQNVTLSCEQNLNHDAMYWYRQDPGQGLRLIYYSQIVNDFQKGDIAEGYSVSREKKESFPLTVTSAQKNPTAFYLCASSRGTLGSTEAFFGQGTRLTVV.

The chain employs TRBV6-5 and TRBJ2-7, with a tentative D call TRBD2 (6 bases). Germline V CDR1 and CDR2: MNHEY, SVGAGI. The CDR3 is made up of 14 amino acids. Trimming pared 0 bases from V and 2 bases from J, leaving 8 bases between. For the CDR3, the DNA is TGTGCCAGCAGTTACTCGAGGAGGGCCTACGAGCAGTACTTC. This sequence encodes CASSYSRRAYEQYF.

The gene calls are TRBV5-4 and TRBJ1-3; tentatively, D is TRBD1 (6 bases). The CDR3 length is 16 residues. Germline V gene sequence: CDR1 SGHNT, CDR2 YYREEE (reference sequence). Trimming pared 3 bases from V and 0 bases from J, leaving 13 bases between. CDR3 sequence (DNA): TGTGCCAGCAGCTATGGGGGCCCGGGCTCTGGAAACACCATATATTTT. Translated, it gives CASSYGGPGSGNTIYF.

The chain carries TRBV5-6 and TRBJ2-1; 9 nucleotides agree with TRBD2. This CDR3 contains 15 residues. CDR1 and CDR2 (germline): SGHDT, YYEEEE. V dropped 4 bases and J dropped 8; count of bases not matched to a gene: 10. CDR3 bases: TGTGCCAGCAGCGCTATTAGCGGGAGCGTATATGAGCAGTTCTTC. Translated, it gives CASSAISGSVYEQFF.

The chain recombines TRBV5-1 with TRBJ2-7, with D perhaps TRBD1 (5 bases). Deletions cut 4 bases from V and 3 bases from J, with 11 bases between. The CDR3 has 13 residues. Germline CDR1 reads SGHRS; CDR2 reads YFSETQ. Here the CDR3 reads CASSGRTSYEQYF. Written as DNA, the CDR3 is TGCGCCAGCAGCGGGCGGACAAGCTACGAGCAGTACTTC.

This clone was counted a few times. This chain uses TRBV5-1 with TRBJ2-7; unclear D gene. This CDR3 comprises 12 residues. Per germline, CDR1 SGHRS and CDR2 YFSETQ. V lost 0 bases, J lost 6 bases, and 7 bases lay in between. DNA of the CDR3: TGCGCCAGCAGCTTGGTAAGAGGCGAGCAGTACTTC. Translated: CASSLVRGEQYF.

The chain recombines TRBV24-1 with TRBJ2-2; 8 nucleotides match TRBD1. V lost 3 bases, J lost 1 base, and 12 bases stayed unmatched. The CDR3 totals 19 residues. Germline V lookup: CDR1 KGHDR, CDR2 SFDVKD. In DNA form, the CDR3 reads TGTGCCACCAGTGATCTTGGACAGGGAGGTTGGCGGAACACCGGGGAGCTGTTTTTT. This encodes CATSDLGQGGWRNTGELFF.

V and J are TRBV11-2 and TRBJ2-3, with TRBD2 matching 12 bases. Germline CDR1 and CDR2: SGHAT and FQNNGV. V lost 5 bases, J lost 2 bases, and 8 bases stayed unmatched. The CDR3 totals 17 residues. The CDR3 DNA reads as TGTGCCAGCAGCCGAAGGACTAGCGGGACCTTCACAGATACGCAGTATTTT. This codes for CASSRRTSGTFTDTQYF.

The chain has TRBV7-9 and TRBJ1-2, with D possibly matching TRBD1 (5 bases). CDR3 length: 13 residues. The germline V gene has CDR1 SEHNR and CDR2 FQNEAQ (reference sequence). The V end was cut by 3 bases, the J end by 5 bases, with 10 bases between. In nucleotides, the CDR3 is TGTGCCAGCAGCTTGCAGGGAGGGTATGGCTACACCTTC. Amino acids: CASSLQGGYGYTF.

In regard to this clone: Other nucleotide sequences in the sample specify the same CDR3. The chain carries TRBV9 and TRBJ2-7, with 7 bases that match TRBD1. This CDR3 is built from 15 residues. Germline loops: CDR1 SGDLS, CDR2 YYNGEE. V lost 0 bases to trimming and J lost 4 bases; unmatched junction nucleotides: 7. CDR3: CASSVGSGGLYEQYF. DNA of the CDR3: TGTGCCAGCAGCGTAGGGTCAGGGGGTTTGTACGAGCAGTACTTC.

The CDR3: CASRRRVATNEKLFF. In nucleotides, the CDR3 is TGTGCCAGCAGGCGGAGGGTTGCAACTAATGAAAAACTGTTTTTT. The chain carries TRBV27 and TRBJ1-4, with D unclear. With 6 bases removed from V and 0 bases from J, the gap between germline ends came to 11 bases. Per germline, CDR1 MNHEY and CDR2 SMNVEV (reference sequence). CDR3 length equals 15 residues.

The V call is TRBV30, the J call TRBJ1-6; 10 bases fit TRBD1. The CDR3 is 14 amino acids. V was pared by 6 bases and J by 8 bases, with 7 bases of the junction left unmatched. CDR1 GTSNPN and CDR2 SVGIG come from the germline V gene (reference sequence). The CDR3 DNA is TGTGCCTGTCCGAACGGGACAGGGGATTCACCCCTCCACTTT. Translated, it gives CACPNGTGDSPLHF.

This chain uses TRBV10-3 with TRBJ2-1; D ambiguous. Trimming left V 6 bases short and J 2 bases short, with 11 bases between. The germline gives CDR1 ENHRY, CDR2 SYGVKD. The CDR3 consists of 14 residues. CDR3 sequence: CAISAETPYNEQFF. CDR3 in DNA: TGTGCCATCAGCGCGGAGACTCCCTACAATGAGCAGTTCTTC.

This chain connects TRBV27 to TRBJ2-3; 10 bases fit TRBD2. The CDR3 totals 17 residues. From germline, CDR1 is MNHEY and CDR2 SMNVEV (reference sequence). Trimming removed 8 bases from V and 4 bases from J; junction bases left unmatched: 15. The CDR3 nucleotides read TGTGCCAGCGGGGTAGCTAGCGGGAGACCTAAAGCAGATACGCAGTATTTT. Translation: CASGVASGRPKADTQYF.

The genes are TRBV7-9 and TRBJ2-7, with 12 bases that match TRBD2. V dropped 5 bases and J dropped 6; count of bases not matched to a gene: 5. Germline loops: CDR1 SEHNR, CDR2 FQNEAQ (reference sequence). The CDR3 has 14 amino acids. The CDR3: CASSPSGRDGEQYF. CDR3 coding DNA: TGTGCCAGCAGCCCTAGCGGGAGGGATGGCGAGCAGTACTTC.

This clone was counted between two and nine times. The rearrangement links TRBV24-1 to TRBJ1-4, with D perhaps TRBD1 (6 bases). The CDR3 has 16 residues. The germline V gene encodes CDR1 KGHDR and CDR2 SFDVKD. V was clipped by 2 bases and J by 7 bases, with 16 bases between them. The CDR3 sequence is CATSDSTQGRGEKLFF. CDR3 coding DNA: TGTGCCACCAGTGATTCCACACAGGGACGGGGTGAAAAACTGTTTTTT.

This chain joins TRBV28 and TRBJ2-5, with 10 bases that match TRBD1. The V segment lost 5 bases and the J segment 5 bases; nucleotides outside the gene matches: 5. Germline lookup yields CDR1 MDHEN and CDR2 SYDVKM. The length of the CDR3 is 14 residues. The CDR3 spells CASSRQGARETQYF. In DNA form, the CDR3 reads TGTGCCAGCAGTCGACAGGGGGCTAGGGAGACCCAGTACTTC.

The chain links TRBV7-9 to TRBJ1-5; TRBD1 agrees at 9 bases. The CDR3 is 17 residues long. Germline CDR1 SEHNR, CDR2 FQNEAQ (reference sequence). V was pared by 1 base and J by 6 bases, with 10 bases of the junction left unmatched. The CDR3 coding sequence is TGTGCCAGCAGCTTAGAGAGGGGAGACAGGGGGGCTCAGCCCCAGCATTTT. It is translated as CASSLERGDRGAQPQHF.

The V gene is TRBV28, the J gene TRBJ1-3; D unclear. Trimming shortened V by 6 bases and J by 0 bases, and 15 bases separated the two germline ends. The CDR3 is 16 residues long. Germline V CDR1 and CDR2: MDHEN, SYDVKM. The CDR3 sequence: CASSRLGSSSGNTIYF. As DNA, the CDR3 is TGTGCCAGCAGCCGCCTGGGCAGCAGCTCTGGAAACACCATATATTTT.